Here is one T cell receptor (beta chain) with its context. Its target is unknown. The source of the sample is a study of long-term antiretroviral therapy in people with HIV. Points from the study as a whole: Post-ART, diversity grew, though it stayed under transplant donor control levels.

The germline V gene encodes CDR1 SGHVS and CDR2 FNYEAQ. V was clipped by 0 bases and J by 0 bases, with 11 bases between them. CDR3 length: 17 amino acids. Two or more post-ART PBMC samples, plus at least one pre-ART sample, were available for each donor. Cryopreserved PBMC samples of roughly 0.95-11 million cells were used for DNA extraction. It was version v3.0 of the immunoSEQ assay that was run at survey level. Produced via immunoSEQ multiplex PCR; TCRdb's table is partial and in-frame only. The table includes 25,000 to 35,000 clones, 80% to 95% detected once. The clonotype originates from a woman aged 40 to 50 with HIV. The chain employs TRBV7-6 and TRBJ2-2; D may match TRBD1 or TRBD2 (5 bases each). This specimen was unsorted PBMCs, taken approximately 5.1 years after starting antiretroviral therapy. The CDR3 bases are TGTGCCAGCAGCTTAGCGCTTGGGGGTACGAACACCGGGGAGCTGTTTTTT. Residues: CASSLALGGTNTGELFF.